These 4 T cell receptor beta chains came from one sample sequenced in a study of blood T cell repertoires in COVID-19. The table came from immunoSEQ multiplex PCR; TCRdb's copy has only in-frame clones and leaves some out. The sample yields approximately 270,000 clones, 88% seen once. Sequences were obtained from peripheral blood. Source of these receptors: a man at least 80 years old with acute or convalescent COVID-19.

This chain connects TRBV4-2 to TRBJ1-5, with 8 positions matching TRBD1. The CDR3 contains 13 residues. Germline CDR1 reads LGHNA; CDR2 reads YNFKEQ. J was trimmed by 4 bases and V by 6 bases; bases with no gene match: 2. The CDR3 nucleotides are TGTGCCAGCAGGGGACAGGAGAATCAGCCCCAGCATTTT. It encodes CASRGQENQPQHF.

The chain combines TRBV19 with TRBJ2-3; the D gene is possibly TRBD1 (6 bases). Germline V gene sequence: CDR1 LNHDA, CDR2 SQIVND (reference sequence). The germline V and J ends were trimmed by 5 bases and 7 bases, with 22 bases remaining between them. CDR3 length: 16 amino acids. CDR3 loop: CASSPTDSLGFHTQYF. CDR3 DNA: TGTGCCAGTAGTCCGACGGACAGTTTGGGGTTTCATACGCAGTATTTT.

This chain joins TRBV29-1 and TRBJ1-1; weak D call: TRBD1 (5 bases). Germline V CDR1 and CDR2: SQVTM, ANQGSEA. This CDR3 has 14 residues. V was pared by 0 bases and J by 1 base, with 9 bases between. DNA of the CDR3: TGCAGCGTTGAAGATAAAAGGGGGAACACTGAAGCTTTCTTT. Translated, it gives CSVEDKRGNTEAFF.

V and J are TRBV10-3 and TRBJ2-2; 8 bases agree with TRBD2. The V gene end was trimmed by 6 bases and the J gene end by 4 bases; junction bases not matched to a gene: 7. This CDR3 has 15 residues. CDR1 ENHRY and CDR2 SYGVKD come from the germline V gene. CDR3 DNA sequence: TGTGCCATCAGGGCGGGTCTAGCGGGCACCGGGGAGCTGTTTTTT. Residues: CAIRAGLAGTGELFF.